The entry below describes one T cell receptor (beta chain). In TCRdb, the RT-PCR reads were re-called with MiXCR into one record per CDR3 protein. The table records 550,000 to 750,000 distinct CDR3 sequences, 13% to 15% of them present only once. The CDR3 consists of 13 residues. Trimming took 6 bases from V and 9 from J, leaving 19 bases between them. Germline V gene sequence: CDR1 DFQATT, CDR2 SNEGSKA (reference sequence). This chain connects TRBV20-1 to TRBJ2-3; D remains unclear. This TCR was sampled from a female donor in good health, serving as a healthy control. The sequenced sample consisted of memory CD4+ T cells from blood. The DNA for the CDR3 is TGCAGTGCGGAGTGGCGCAGCGTAGAAACGCAGTATTTT. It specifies CSAEWRSVETQYF.